This TCR beta chain was found in a study of T-cell memory formation after mild COVID-19 (dated by TCRdb to 2020 to 2022). Concerning the study at large: Most TCR sequence clusters were specific to one of the two donors. Two young, previously healthy adult volunteers, one female and one male, were included in the cohort. T-cell clones expanding and contracting after mild COVID-19 in a couple of donors were tracked by longitudinal TCRalpha and TCRbeta repertoire sequencing. General study outcomes and caveats: SARS-CoV-2 specificity of the second-wave clones peaking on day 37 was not confirmed. Contracting CD4+ clones were located mainly in the CM and EM memory subsets, whereas CD8+ clones were found to be enriched in EMRA. Clones that contracted from day 15 to 85 showed balanced CD4/CD8 phenotypes, whereas a second wave of clones that expanded from day 15 to 37 leaned towards CD4+. The study included only a couple of mild cases, and larger cohorts that include severe cases with pre-infection samples were judged to be necessary. The detection of some responding clones in pre-infection memory suggests that pre-existing cross-reactive memory T cells joined the SARS-CoV-2 response.

Only a few counts were recorded for this clonotype. Its antigen target is currently unknown. Base qualities are missing; no much larger clone stands one base away. After removal of 5 bases from V and 0 bases from J, the junction retains 4 bases not matched to a gene. The CDR3 covers 16 residues, taking in both the cysteine and the phenylalanine. The entry retains the CDR3 DNA only, 48 bases that are in frame from base 1. As encoded in the germline V gene (reference sequence), CDR1 is SSHAT while CDR2 is FNYEAQ. PBMCs were isolated by Ficoll-Paque density gradient centrifugation. Sequencing took place on an Illumina NovaSeq 6000. cDNA libraries for TCRalpha and TCRbeta were prepared by 5'RACE using constant-segment primers, with sample barcodes and unique molecular identifiers added. Trizol reagent was used to extract RNA from every sample. Libraries were amplified in two PCR steps, with a second sample barcode and Illumina TruSeq adapters added in the second step. Sequencing of libraries was performed on an Illumina NovaSeq with 2 x 150 bp paired-end reads. The paper's processing steps were these. The reads were demultiplexed and collapsed into UMI-guided consensus sequences using migec v1.2.7. Using mixcr v2.1.11, the UMI consensuses were aligned to TRA and TRB V and J templates and assembled into clonotypes. A clonotype was counted as expanded or contracted only when both edgeR and NoisET called the clonotype significant, with the noise models trained on biological replicates. For edgeR calls, the cutoffs were a false discovery rate-adjusted p below 0.01 and a log2 fold-change threshold of 1. PCA with hierarchical clustering of max-normalized trajectories of the 1000 most abundant clonotypes was used as exploratory dynamics analysis. The CD4 or CD8 phenotype of responding clones was assigned using the separately sequenced CD4+ and CD8+ repertoires. TCRdb handled the public reads itself, with Q25 trimming in fastp and clone calling in MiXCR, and kept productive beta chains. Rows are combined by CDR3 protein, so each entry shows the most common genes and DNA. None of the V and J calls come from the authors' own analysis; TCRdb made them. For this sample the table gives 200,000 or so distinct CDR3 sequences, of which roughly 10% were detected only once. The top ten constitute 3.5% of the sample.

In this chain, TRBV7-7 is recombined with TRBJ2-3, and 11 junctional nucleotides match TRBD2. What was sequenced was PBMCs or a T cell subset sorted from them (not recorded which). The TCR was taken from a man aged 18 to 35 who had mild COVID-19 (a few samples of this study predate the infection). The sample titles of this study are shuffled in the database, so cell type and time point are left out; the donor was told from shared clones. CDR3 sequence: CASSLGTSGSTDTQYF. The bases read TGTGCCAGCAGCCTAGGGACTAGCGGTAGCACAGATACGCAGTATTTT.